Below are 9 T cell receptor beta chains sequenced from a single sample in a study of blood T cell repertoires in COVID-19. The method was immunoSEQ multiplex PCR; TCRdb's version includes in-frame clones alone and lacks a portion of them. The sample lists around 200,000 clones, more than 65% occurring once. Material for sequencing was peripheral blood. The receptors originated from a human donor with acute or convalescent COVID-19. The donor label of this sample is uncertain.

This clone was counted ten times or more. The chain carries TRBV4-2 and TRBJ2-1; 7 nucleotides align to TRBD2. In germline, CDR1 is LGHNA, CDR2 YNFKEQ. The CDR3 loop spans 16 amino acids. V was clipped by 2 bases and J by 6 bases; unmatched bases: 10. CDR3 loop: CASSQPGAGARNEQFF. The CDR3 DNA reads TGTGCCAGCAGCCAACCGGGTGCGGGAGCTCGCAATGAGCAGTTCTTC.

The V gene is TRBV19, the J gene TRBJ2-3, with 8 bases fitting TRBD1. The germline gives CDR1 LNHDA, CDR2 SQIVND (reference sequence). Unmatched junction bases numbered 14, after V lost 3 bases and J lost 0 bases. CDR3 size: 19 residues. The CDR3 sequence is CASSIPPGQAPKSTDTQYF. The CDR3 bases are TGTGCCAGTAGTATCCCGCCGGGACAGGCCCCCAAAAGCACAGATACGCAGTATTTT.

The J gene is TRBJ1-2, the V gene TRBV13; 7 bases align to TRBD1. The CDR3 contains 14 residues. V was clipped by 4 bases and J by 5 bases; unmatched bases: 7. Germline V gives CDR1 PRHDT, CDR2 FYEKMQ (reference sequence). Here the CDR3 reads CASSSLSGQYGYTF. The CDR3 nucleotides read TGTGCCAGCAGCTCCCTATCGGGACAGTATGGCTACACCTTC. The entire variable domain, with the rest obtained from reference TRBV13 and TRBJ1-2, is as follows: AAGVIQSPRHLIKEKRETATLKCYPIPRHDTVYWYQQGPGQDPQFLISFYEKMQSDKGSIPDRFSAQQFSDYHSELNMSSLELGDSALYFCASSSLSGQYGYTFGSGTRLTVV.

The chain uses TRBV7-2 and TRBJ1-4; D is ambiguous. Germline lookup yields CDR1 SGHTA and CDR2 FQGNSA. CDR3 length equals 12 residues. The V gene lost 2 bases and the J gene lost 11 bases, with 9 bases spanning the gap. This CDR3 is CASSLSSVKLFF. As DNA, the CDR3 is TGTGCCAGCAGCTTAAGCTCCGTGAAACTGTTTTTT.

The gene calls are TRBV19 and TRBJ2-4; D not certain. CDR3 size: 17 residues. Germline V gene sequence: CDR1 LNHDA, CDR2 SQIVND (reference sequence). Trimming took off 3 bases at V and 0 bases at J, with 15 bases between the two ends. CDR3 sequence: CASSIRSVDLAKNIQYF. DNA of the CDR3: TGTGCCAGTAGTATCCGTTCCGTAGACTTAGCCAAAAACATTCAGTACTTC.

CDR3 region: CASSQEDRESTEAFF. The CDR3 DNA is TGCGCCAGCAGCCAAGAGGACAGGGAAAGCACTGAAGCTTTCTTT. V is TRBV4-1 and J is TRBJ1-1, with TRBD1 matching 8 bases. Germline loops: CDR1 MGHRA, CDR2 YSYEKL. The trim removed 0 bases at V and 4 bases at J, leaving 4 bases unmatched. CDR3 length equals 15 residues.

This CDR3 is CASSQESRGSAEAFF. The CDR3 DNA follows: TGCGCCAGCAGCCAAGAGTCAAGAGGTAGTGCTGAAGCTTTCTTT. The chain employs TRBV4-1 and TRBJ1-1; the D is unclear. Germline CDR1 and CDR2: MGHRA and YSYEKL. The germline V and J ends were trimmed by 0 bases and 6 bases, with 14 bases remaining between them. CDR3 size: 15 residues.

The V call is TRBV7-9, the J call TRBJ2-7; 8 nucleotides agree with TRBD1. J lost 3 bases, V lost 5 bases, and 3 bases had no gene match. The CDR3 is made up of 13 amino acids. From germline, CDR1 is SEHNR and CDR2 FQNEAQ (reference sequence). CDR3 residues: CASSKGQVYEQYF. CDR3 DNA sequence: TGTGCCAGCAGCAAGGGACAGGTCTACGAGCAGTACTTC.

This chain uses TRBV10-1 with TRBJ1-1; D might be TRBD1 (5 bases). In germline, CDR1 is WNHNN, CDR2 SYGVQD (reference sequence). The CDR3 consists of 13 residues. The V and J ends lost 6 bases and 7 bases respectively, with 15 bases between them. The CDR3 DNA reads as TGCGCCAGCAGCGGTACCCCTACAGGTGAAGCTTTCTTT. Translation gives CASSGTPTGEAFF.